The entry that follows covers one T cell receptor (beta chain) sequence. Its antigen is unidentified. The data originate from a study of T cell responses to AZD1222 COVID-19 vaccine. Here immunoSEQ multiplex PCR was the method, and the copy in TCRdb shows in-frame clones only, minus some. The data show some 80,000 clones, about 86% seen once. The CDR3 is made up of 14 amino acids. Trimming took off 3 bases at V and 6 bases at J, with 12 bases between the two ends. Germline V gene lookup returns CDR1 LNHDA and CDR2 SQIVND (reference sequence). Study-level results: Only six people who got AZD1222 tested seropositive at baseline. There were mostly white British donors and more females than males, and clonal diversity was possibly underestimated. As reported, nearly half of all spike-specific TCRs target variant regions that are unmutated. Spike-specific TCR breadth and depth grew following two AZD1222 doses.

The genes are TRBV19 and TRBJ2-4; tentative D call: TRBD1 (6 bases). This clonotype was sampled from an adult in good health. Sequenced material: peripheral blood, taken on day 0 of AZD1222 vaccination. The CDR3 DNA reads TGTGCCAGTAGTATTGGACAGCCGCTAAACATTCAGTACTTC. It translates to CASSIGQPLNIQYF.